These 5 T cell receptor beta chains were all obtained from the same sample, sequenced in a study of cytomegalovirus exposure and HLA in healthy donors. With 60 Vbeta and 13 Jbeta primers, the PCR was carried out. Method: immunoSEQ multiplex PCR; TCRdb's copy keeps in-frame clones and lacks some. The sample records about 82,000 clones, around 10% being singletons. Sequenced sample: PBMCs. These receptors all stem from a man in his 60s in good health and CMV-seropositive.

This clone appeared a few times. The genes are TRBV7-8 and TRBJ2-1; maybe TRBD1 (6 bases). V lost 5 bases to trimming and J lost 8 bases, with 16 bases between them. This CDR3 is built from 14 residues. CDR1 and CDR2 from the germline V gene are SGHVS and FQNEAQ. CDR3 in DNA: TGTGCCAGCAGCGCCCTGCAGGGGTACGATGAGCAGTTCTTC. As protein: CASSALQGYDEQFF.

The V gene is TRBV27, the J gene TRBJ1-2; TRBD1 matches at 7 bases. Germline CDR1 and CDR2: MNHEY and SMNVEV (reference sequence). This CDR3 is built from 16 residues. The ends lost 4 bases at V and 4 bases at J; junction bases unmatched: 12. CDR3 in amino acids: CASSWDGQAIFYGYTF. The DNA for the CDR3 is TGTGCCAGCAGTTGGGATGGACAGGCGATATTCTATGGCTACACCTTC.

The rearrangement links TRBV30 to TRBJ2-7, with 8 bases that match TRBD2. This CDR3 region has 14 residues. CDR1 is GTSNPN, CDR2 SVGIG, per germline (reference sequence). The J segment lost 5 bases and the V segment lost 3 bases, leaving 9 bases of the junction unmatched. The CDR3: CAWSSGLVGDEQYF. The DNA for the CDR3 is TGTGCCTGGAGCTCGGGACTAGTTGGGGACGAGCAGTACTTC.

Concerning this clone itself: A far larger clone is only one base removed, so a read error is likely. J is TRBJ2-7 and V is TRBV2; D may be TRBD1 (6 bases). V dropped 2 bases and J dropped 3 bases, with 20 bases sitting between them. The CDR3 runs to 17 residues. CDR1 is SNHLY, CDR2 FYNNEI, per germline. The CDR3 loop is CASSEFSTPGTYYEQYF. The CDR3 nucleotides are TGTGCCAGCAGTGAATTTAGCACCCCCGGGACATACTACGAGCAGTACTTC.

This clone showed up just a few times. The chain joins TRBV9 to TRBJ2-3; D is ambiguous. The CDR3 contains 15 residues. Germline CDR1 reads SGDLS; CDR2 reads YYNGEE. V was cut by 5 bases and J by 1 base, with 14 bases left in between. Written as DNA, the CDR3 is TGTGCCAGCAGTGCAAACTCCCCCGGCACAGATACGCAGTATTTT. Its translation: CASSANSPGTDTQYF.